The 32 T cell receptor beta chains given below trace back to one sample, sequenced in a study of T cells after yellow fever vaccination. TCRdb re-called the 5' RACE reads with MiXCR, one entry per CDR3 protein. The table includes about 400,000 distinct CDR3 sequences, around 10% detected once. The sequencing here drew on PBMCs, taken on the day of the first yellow fever vaccination. These receptors originate from a man aged 18 to 29 who received the YFV17D yellow fever vaccine.

This clonotype showed up just a few times. The J gene is TRBJ1-1, the V gene TRBV7-9; no clear D. The CDR3 spans 13 residues. V lost 5 bases, J lost 9 bases, and 16 bases lay in between. Per germline, CDR1 SEHNR and CDR2 FQNEAQ (reference sequence). CDR3 sequence: CASSRGAGAQAFF. In nucleotides, the CDR3 is TGTGCCAGCAGCCGAGGAGCGGGAGCCCAAGCTTTCTTT.

This clonotype was detected a few times. CDR3 DNA: TGCGCCAGCAGCCAAGAGGGGGGTAGTATTACCGGGGAGCTGTTTTTT. Amino acids: CASSQEGGSITGELFF. This chain links TRBV4-1 with TRBJ2-2, with a possible D match to TRBD2 (6 bases). The CDR3 is 16 residues long. The ends were cut back, 0 bases at V and 5 bases at J, with 13 bases in the middle. Germline lookup yields CDR1 MGHRA and CDR2 YSYEKL.

The chain couples TRBV5-6 to TRBJ1-1; a weak D match, TRBD1 (5 bases). Trimming took 4 bases from V and 3 from J, leaving 13 bases between them. CDR1 is SGHDT and CDR2 is YYEEEE in the germline V gene. The CDR3 has 14 residues. CDR3 sequence (DNA): TGTGCCAGCAGCCCGAGGGACTTCTACACTGAAGCTTTCTTT. As protein: CASSPRDFYTEAFF. Full variable domain (missing parts from reference TRBV5-6 and TRBJ1-1): DAGVTQSPTHLIKTRGQQVTLRCSPKSGHDTVSWYQQALGQGPQFIFQYYEEEERQRGNFPDRFSGHQFPNYSSELNVNALLLGDSALYLCASSPRDFYTEAFFGQGTRLTVV.

V is TRBV6-2 or TRBV6-3 and J is TRBJ2-7; tentative D call: TRBD1 (6 bases). V lost 4 bases and J lost 2, with 15 bases in between. Germline values: CDR1 MNHEY, CDR2 SVGEGT. The CDR3 sequence is 15 residues long. This chain's CDR3 is CASSSPWTATYEQYF. CDR3 nucleotides: TGTGCCAGCAGTTCCCCATGGACAGCTACCTACGAGCAGTACTTC.

This clonotype was picked up a small number of times. J is TRBJ2-7 and V is TRBV9; the D is unclear. The CDR3 has 14 amino acids. CDR1 and CDR2 (germline): SGDLS, YYNGEE. With 0 bases removed from V and 6 bases from J, the gap between germline ends came to 13 bases. The CDR3 region has the DNA TGTGCCAGCAGCGTAGATAGCCTGCGCGCCGAGCAGTACTTC. Its translation: CASSVDSLRAEQYF.

CDR3 in amino acids: CASSLVVSVLGYSGANVLTF. CDR3 coding DNA: TGTGCCAGCAGCTTGGTAGTTTCGGTGTTAGGGTACTCTGGGGCCAACGTCCTGACTTTC. V usage is TRBV5-4 and J usage is TRBJ2-6; D gene uncertain. Between the trimmed V and J ends, which lost 0 bases and 0 bases, there was a span of 19 bases. CDR3 length: 20 amino acids. CDR1 SGHNT and CDR2 YYREEE come from the germline V gene (reference sequence).

The chain recombines TRBV12-3 or TRBV12-4 with TRBJ2-1, with 10 bases fitting TRBD2. V shed 6 bases and J 5 bases; nucleotides not matched to a gene: 10. CDR3 size: 16 residues. The CDR3 DNA is TGTGCCAGCAGGGAATTAGCGGGGGGAAAACACAATGAGCAGTTCTTC. This codes for CASRELAGGKHNEQFF.

J is TRBJ1-3 and V is TRBV7-3; D ambiguous. The germline V and J ends were trimmed by 6 bases and 3 bases, with 9 bases remaining between them. Germline assignment: CDR1 SGHTA and CDR2 FQGTGA. The CDR3 has 13 amino acids. CDR3 nucleotide sequence: TGTGCCAGCAGTTTGGGTCTTGGAAACACCATATATTTT. This gives the protein CASSLGLGNTIYF.

There are a few counts of this clonotype. The chain recombines TRBV20-1 with TRBJ2-7, with D unresolved. Trimming pared 3 bases from V and 5 bases from J, leaving 14 bases between. The CDR3 extends over 13 amino acids. Germline V gene data show CDR1 as DFQATT and CDR2 as SNEGSKA (reference sequence). CDR3 DNA: TGCAGTGCTAGGACCGAGTGGGGTAACGAGCAGTACTTC. This codes for CSARTEWGNEQYF.

The chain couples TRBV7-2 to TRBJ2-6; D is possibly TRBD1 or TRBD2 (5 bases each). Trimming left V 1 base short and J 2 bases short, with 12 bases between. The CDR3 spans 17 residues. Germline V gene lookup returns CDR1 SGHTA and CDR2 FQGNSA. The CDR3 is CASSLGVLGAGANVLTF. The DNA of the CDR3 is TGTGCCAGCAGCTTAGGGGTACTGGGGGCTGGGGCCAACGTCCTGACTTTC.

The gene calls are TRBV29-1 and TRBJ2-1; D remains ambiguous. Per the germline V gene, CDR1 is SQVTM and CDR2 is ANQGSEA. The CDR3 totals 14 residues. V was pared by 7 bases and J by 8 bases, with 21 bases between. CDR3 protein: CSALRAERRDEQFF. As DNA, the CDR3 is TGCAGCGCCCTTCGGGCAGAAAGACGCGATGAGCAGTTCTTC.

This sequence joins TRBV7-2 and TRBJ2-1; possibly TRBD2 for D (6 bases). CDR1 SGHTA and CDR2 FQGNSA come from the germline V gene. The germline V and J ends were trimmed by 8 bases and 8 bases, with 19 bases remaining between them. This CDR3 spans 14 amino acids. The chain's CDR3 is CASELGGKGYEQFF. CDR3 bases: TGTGCCAGCGAACTTGGGGGGAAAGGGTATGAGCAGTTCTTC.

This chain uses TRBV12-3 or TRBV12-4 with TRBJ1-1, with TRBD1 matching over 7 bases. CDR3 size: 12 residues. Germline trimming cut 3 bases from V and 11 bases from J; bases unmatched to any gene: 6. DNA of the CDR3: TGTGCCAGCAGTTTCGACAGGGCATCGGCTTTCTTT. Amino acids: CASSFDRASAFF.

This clonotype has a count of ten or more. The chain is built from TRBV28 and TRBJ2-3, with 8 bases lining up with TRBD2. Germline assignment: CDR1 MDHEN and CDR2 SYDVKM. V lost 6 bases, J lost 0 bases, and 5 bases stayed unmatched. The CDR3 spans 15 residues. The CDR3 DNA follows: TGTGCCAGCAGCCACCAGCGGGGGAGCACAGATACGCAGTATTTT. It encodes CASSHQRGSTDTQYF.

This clonotype has just a few counts. The genes are TRBV7-3 and TRBJ2-1; unclear D gene. The CDR3 is 13 amino acids. Trimming left V 2 bases short and J 10 bases short, with 12 bases between. CDR1 is SGHTA, CDR2 FQGTGA, per germline. CDR3 protein: CASSLLEAGEQFF. CDR3 DNA sequence: TGTGCCAGCAGCTTACTCGAGGCCGGGGAGCAGTTCTTC.

The chain employs TRBV20-1 and TRBJ1-2; D gene unclear. CDR1 DFQATT and CDR2 SNEGSKA come from the germline V gene (reference sequence). The CDR3 has 13 amino acids. V was clipped by 6 bases and J by 8 bases, with 19 bases between them. CDR3 sequence: CSATIFVGYGYTF. CDR3 nucleotides: TGCAGTGCCACGATATTTGTGGGTTACGGCTACACCTTC.

This clonotype showed up just a few times. The V gene is TRBV3-1, the J gene TRBJ2-1; 12 bases are shared with TRBD2. This CDR3 has 16 amino acids. Trimming removed 4 bases from V and 7 bases from J; junction bases left unmatched: 8. Per germline, CDR1 LGHDT and CDR2 YNNKEL (reference sequence). The CDR3 sequence is CASSLLAGGHRNEQFF. The CDR3 DNA follows: TGTGCCAGCAGCCTACTAGCGGGGGGCCATAGGAATGAGCAGTTCTTC.

This clonotype was found a few times. The chain links TRBV19 to TRBJ1-1, with D unresolved. The germline gives CDR1 LNHDA, CDR2 SQIVND (reference sequence). The V and J ends lost 5 bases and 3 bases respectively, with 19 bases between them. The CDR3 sequence is 16 residues long. As DNA, the CDR3 is TGTGCCAGTAGTCCATCTATCCTCGTGGGTGACACTGAAGCTTTCTTT. Translating gives CASSPSILVGDTEAFF.

The chain couples TRBV5-1 to TRBJ2-5; D gene uncertain. The germline V gene has CDR1 SGHRS and CDR2 YFSETQ. This CDR3 spans 12 amino acids. V was pared by 5 bases and J by 3 bases, with 8 bases between. CDR3 residues: CASRGWEETQYF. For the CDR3, the DNA is TGCGCCAGCAGGGGCTGGGAAGAGACCCAGTACTTC.

This clonotype was counted between two and nine times. This chain links TRBV7-3 with TRBJ2-1, with 8 bases lining up with TRBD2. Trimming took 1 base from V and 7 from J; bases not matched to a gene: 9. Looked up from germline, CDR1 is SGHTA and CDR2 is FQGTGA. This CDR3 is 16 amino acids long. The CDR3 is CASSLSLGGAGNEQFF. Here the CDR3 DNA reads TGTGCCAGCAGCTTAAGCCTCGGGGGGGCCGGGAATGAGCAGTTCTTC.

This clonotype was seen only a few times. The J gene is TRBJ2-7, the V gene TRBV2; D gene uncertain. This CDR3 comprises 14 residues. V was pared by 6 bases and J by 2 bases, with 14 bases between. Germline V gives CDR1 SNHLY, CDR2 FYNNEI. CDR3 sequence: CASSERRGPYEQYF. CDR3 sequence (DNA): TGTGCCAGCAGCGAACGCCGTGGACCCTACGAGCAGTACTTC. Filled out from reference TRBV2 and TRBJ2-7, the complete variable domain reads EPEVTQTPSHQVTQMGQEVILRCVPISNHLYFYWYRQILGQKVEFLVSFYNNEISEKSEIFDDQFSVERPDGSNFTLKIRSTKLEDSAMYFCASSERRGPYEQYFGPGTRLTVT.

This clonotype was counted many times. The rearrangement joins TRBV6-7 to TRBJ1-1; no definite D call. TRBV6-7 carries the ORF label, with uncertain function. Trimming shortened V by 4 bases and J by 1 base, and 13 bases separated the two germline ends. This CDR3 has 15 amino acids. CDR3 residues: CASSFGSGQNTEAFF. CDR3 nucleotide sequence: TGTGCCAGCAGTTTCGGCAGCGGGCAGAACACTGAAGCTTTCTTT.

This clonotype has just a few counts. The CDR3 nucleotides are TGTGCCAGCAGCCGGGACAGGGGTGGAGAAAAACTGTTTTTT. Translation gives CASSRDRGGEKLFF. The chain uses TRBV12-3 or TRBV12-4 and TRBJ1-4; 10 nucleotides match TRBD1. V dropped 6 bases and J dropped 8; count of bases not matched to a gene: 6. This CDR3 is 14 amino acids long.

This clonotype was counted between two and nine times. The chain links TRBV4-3 to TRBJ2-7; no clear D gene. The CDR3 has 15 amino acids. From germline, CDR1 is LGHNA and CDR2 YSLEER. V was clipped by 4 bases and J by 0 bases, with 13 bases between them. The DNA for the CDR3 is TGCGCCAGCAGCCCAGGCCCTAGTACCTCCTACGAGCAGTACTTC. It translates to CASSPGPSTSYEQYF.

The chain links TRBV7-9 to TRBJ1-4; maybe TRBD1 (5 bases). Germline loops: CDR1 SEHNR, CDR2 FQNEAQ (reference sequence). CDR3 size: 16 residues. Between the trimmed V and J ends, which lost 2 bases and 11 bases, there was a span of 21 bases. The CDR3 sequence is CASSLTDRDPVGKLFF. CDR3 DNA: TGTGCCAGCAGCTTAACGGACCGGGACCCTGTGGGGAAACTGTTTTTT. Drawing the rest from reference TRBV7-9 and TRBJ1-4, the complete variable domain is DTGVSQNPRHKITKRGQNVTFRCDPISEHNRLYWYRQTLGQGPEFLTYFQNEAQLEKSRLLSDRFSAERPKGSFSTLEIQRTEQGDSAMYLCASSLTDRDPVGKLFFGSGTQLSVL.

The rearrangement uses TRBV20-1 and TRBJ2-3; 9 positions agree with TRBD2. Germline loops: CDR1 DFQATT, CDR2 SNEGSKA (reference sequence). CDR3 length: 15 residues. The junction had 8 bases not matched to a gene; V was cut back by 5 bases and J by 2 bases. The CDR3 reads CSAWKSGGNTDTQYF. The DNA for the CDR3 is TGCAGTGCTTGGAAGAGCGGGGGGAACACAGATACGCAGTATTTT.

The V gene is TRBV9, the J gene TRBJ2-7, with D perhaps TRBD1 (6 bases). Per the germline V gene, CDR1 is SGDLS and CDR2 is YYNGEE. The CDR3 totals 14 residues. V lost 2 bases, J lost 0 bases, and 9 bases lay in between. For the CDR3, the DNA is TGTGCCAGCAGCGTCAACAGGGACTCCTACGAGCAGTACTTC. Protein: CASSVNRDSYEQYF.

This clonotype was found a few times. This chain links TRBV3-1 with TRBJ1-1, with TRBD1 as a possible D gene (6 bases). CDR3 length: 15 residues. V was pared by 5 bases and J by 3 bases, with 16 bases between. Germline CDR1 reads LGHDT; CDR2 reads YNNKEL (reference sequence). CDR3 amino acids: CASSTGRAPDTEAFF. The CDR3 DNA sequence: TGTGCCAGCAGCACAGGGAGGGCCCCGGACACTGAAGCTTTCTTT.

This clonotype was seen only a few times. The rearrangement uses TRBV5-1 and TRBJ1-1, with a possible D match to TRBD1 (6 bases). In germline, CDR1 is SGHRS, CDR2 YFSETQ. This CDR3 region has 17 residues. V was pared by 4 bases and J by 4 bases, with 23 bases between. CDR3 sequence: CASSRQGGRRGGTEAFF. The CDR3 nucleotides read TGCGCCAGCAGCCGTCAAGGGGGGCGCAGAGGGGGCACTGAAGCTTTCTTT.

The V and J genes are TRBV20-1 and TRBJ2-1; tentative D call: TRBD1 (7 bases). The CDR3 runs 14 residues. CDR1 DFQATT and CDR2 SNEGSKA come from the germline V gene (reference sequence). V lost 6 bases and J 4 bases, leaving 16 bases between the germline ends. This chain's CDR3 is CSAPRGTAYNEQFF. In DNA, the CDR3 is TGCAGTGCCCCACGGGGGACAGCATACAATGAGCAGTTCTTC.

The chain uses TRBV5-4 and TRBJ2-3; D unresolved. This CDR3 comprises 13 residues. The V gene's germline CDR1 is SGHNT and CDR2 YYREEE (reference sequence). Between the trimmed V and J ends, which lost 4 bases and 7 bases, there was a span of 13 bases. The CDR3 spells CASSPRSGNTQYF. Here the CDR3 DNA reads TGTGCCAGCAGCCCACGTTCTGGCAATACGCAGTATTTT.

The chain links TRBV7-9 to TRBJ1-2; no reliable D call. This CDR3 contains 11 residues. Trimming cost V 7 bases and J 8 bases, with 11 bases left between them. The germline gives CDR1 SEHNR, CDR2 FQNEAQ (reference sequence). CDR3 protein: CASTRFGGYTF. CDR3 bases: TGTGCCAGCACCCGATTTGGAGGCTACACCTTC.